These 8 T cell receptor beta chains share one sample of origin, sequenced in a study of long-term antiretroviral therapy in people with HIV. The authors ran the immunoSEQ assay, v3.0, at survey level. Some clones are missing from TCRdb's copy, which holds only in-frame ones; the method was immunoSEQ multiplex PCR. The sample comprises 20,000 to 30,000 clones, just over 85% of which are singletons, and roughly 15% rests with the top ten. This specimen consisted of unsorted PBMCs, obtained 1.2 years after starting antiretroviral therapy. Receptor source: a middle-aged man with HIV.

This clone was detected only once. The CDR3 is CASSPEAGDGTEAFF. As DNA, the CDR3 is TGCGCCAGCAGCCCAGAGGCAGGGGACGGCACTGAAGCTTTCTTT. The V and J genes are TRBV4-1 and TRBJ1-1, with a tentative D call TRBD1 (6 bases). CDR1 and CDR2 from the germline V gene are MGHRA and YSYEKL. V dropped 4 bases and J dropped 4 bases, with 16 bases sitting between them. CDR3 length equals 15 residues.

This chain uses TRBV28 with TRBJ1-2; unclear D gene. The germline gives CDR1 MDHEN, CDR2 SYDVKM. V was clipped by 3 bases and J by 2 bases, with 22 bases between them. This CDR3 is 18 amino acids long. The CDR3 reads CASSFIINTGSRNYGYTF. The DNA for the CDR3 is TGTGCCAGCAGTTTCATAATCAACACGGGGTCGAGGAACTATGGCTACACCTTC.

The chain recombines TRBV28 with TRBJ2-7, with D hard to call. Germline CDR1 MDHEN, CDR2 SYDVKM. CDR3 size: 13 residues. Trimming removed 3 bases at V and 0 bases at J, with 6 bases between. CDR3 in DNA: TGTGCCAGCAGTTTTATGGGCTCCTACGAGCAGTACTTC. Protein sequence: CASSFMGSYEQYF. Supplemented by reference TRBV28 and TRBJ2-7, the full variable domain reads DVKVTQSSRYLVKRTGEKVFLECVQDMDHENMFWYRQDPGLGLRLIYFSYDVKMKEKGDIPEGYSVSREKKERFSLILESASTNQTSMYLCASSFMGSYEQYFGPGTRLTVT.

The chain combines TRBV30 with TRBJ1-4; D remains unclear. Germline V gene data show CDR1 as GTSNPN and CDR2 as SVGIG (reference sequence). This CDR3 has 13 amino acids. V was shortened by 2 bases and J by 8 bases, with 12 bases between the two germline ends. For the CDR3, the DNA is TGTGCCTGGAGTACACCTGCGGCGGAAAAACTGTTTTTT. Translation: CAWSTPAAEKLFF. Full variable domain (outside the CDR3, taken from reference TRBV30 and TRBJ1-4): SQTIHQWPATLVQPVGSPLSLECTVEGTSNPNLYWYRQAAGRGLQLLFYSVGIGQISSEVPQNLSASRPQDRQFILSSKKLLLSDSGFYLCAWSTPAAEKLFFGSGTQLSVL.

The V call is TRBV7-2, the J call TRBJ1-4, with D possibly TRBD1 on 5 matching bases. This CDR3 comprises 14 residues. Trimming took 0 bases from V and 7 from J, leaving 9 bases between them. Germline loops: CDR1 SGHTA, CDR2 FQGNSA. The CDR3 nucleotides are TGTGCCAGCAGCTTAGCGGGGCAGGGTGAAAAACTGTTTTTT. Its translation: CASSLAGQGEKLFF.

V gene TRBV6-4 combines with J gene TRBJ2-2; D call uncertain. Germline lookup yields CDR1 MRHNA and CDR2 SNTAGT. There are 12 residues in the CDR3. Trimming shortened V by 5 bases and J by 6 bases, and 7 bases separated the two germline ends. The CDR3 here is CASSSTPGELFF. Here the CDR3 DNA reads TGTGCCAGCAGTTCGACACCCGGGGAGCTGTTTTTT.

The V and J genes are TRBV19 and TRBJ2-3, with D possibly being TRBD2 (6 bases). The CDR3 contains 17 residues. V lost 7 bases, J lost 3 bases, and 23 bases lay in between. Germline V CDR1 and CDR2: LNHDA, SQIVND (reference sequence). This chain's CDR3 is CASTSGRGIEGTDTQYF. The CDR3 nucleotides are TGTGCCAGTACGTCCGGGCGGGGAATCGAGGGGACAGATACGCAGTATTTT. The full variable domain, with the rest looked up from reference TRBV19 and TRBJ2-3, is DGGITQSPKYLFRKEGQNVTLSCEQNLNHDAMYWYRQDPGQGLRLIYYSQIVNDFQKGDIAEGYSVSREKKESFPLTVTSAQKNPTAFYLCASTSGRGIEGTDTQYFGPGTRLTVL.

This rearrangement joins TRBV7-2 to TRBJ2-1, with 9 positions matching TRBD2. The CDR3 runs to 16 residues. CDR1 and CDR2 (germline): SGHTA, FQGNSA. V was pared by 5 bases and J by 5 bases, with 10 bases of the junction left unmatched. Here the CDR3 reads CASSTAASGAHNEQFF. For the CDR3, the DNA is TGTGCCAGCAGCACGGCGGCTAGCGGGGCCCACAATGAGCAGTTCTTC.